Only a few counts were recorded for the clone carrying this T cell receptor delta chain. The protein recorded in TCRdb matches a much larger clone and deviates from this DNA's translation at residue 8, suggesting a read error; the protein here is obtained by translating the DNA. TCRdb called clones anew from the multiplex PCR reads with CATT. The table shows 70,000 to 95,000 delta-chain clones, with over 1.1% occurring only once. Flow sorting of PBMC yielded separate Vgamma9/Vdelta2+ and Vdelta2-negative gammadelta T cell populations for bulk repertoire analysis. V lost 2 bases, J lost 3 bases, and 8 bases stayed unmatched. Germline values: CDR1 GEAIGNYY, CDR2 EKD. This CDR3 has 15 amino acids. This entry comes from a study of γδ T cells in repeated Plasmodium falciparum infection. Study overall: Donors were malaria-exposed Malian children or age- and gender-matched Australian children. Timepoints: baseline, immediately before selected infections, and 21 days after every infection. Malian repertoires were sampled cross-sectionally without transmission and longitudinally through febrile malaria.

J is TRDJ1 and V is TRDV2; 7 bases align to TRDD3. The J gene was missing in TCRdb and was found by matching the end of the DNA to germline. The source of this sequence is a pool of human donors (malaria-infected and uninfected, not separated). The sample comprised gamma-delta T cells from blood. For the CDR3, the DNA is TGTGCCTGTGACAGTCTGGGGGGTACATCCGATAAACTCATCTTT. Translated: CACDSLGGTSDKLIF.